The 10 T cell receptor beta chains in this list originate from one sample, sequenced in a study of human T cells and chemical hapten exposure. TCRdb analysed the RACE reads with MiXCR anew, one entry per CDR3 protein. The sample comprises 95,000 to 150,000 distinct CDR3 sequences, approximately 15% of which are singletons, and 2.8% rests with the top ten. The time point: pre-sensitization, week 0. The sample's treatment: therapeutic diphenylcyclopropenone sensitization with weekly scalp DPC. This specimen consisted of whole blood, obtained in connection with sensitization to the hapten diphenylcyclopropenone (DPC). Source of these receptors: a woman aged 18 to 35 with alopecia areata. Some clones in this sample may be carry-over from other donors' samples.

DNA of the CDR3: TGTGCCAGCACGGCTACCTATAGCAATCAGCCCCAGCATTTT. It yields the protein CASTATYSNQPQHF. The V gene is TRBV2, the J gene TRBJ1-5; D gene uncertain. There are 14 residues in the CDR3. Trimming stripped 7 bases from V and 0 bases from J, with 10 bases between. Germline loops: CDR1 SNHLY, CDR2 FYNNEI.

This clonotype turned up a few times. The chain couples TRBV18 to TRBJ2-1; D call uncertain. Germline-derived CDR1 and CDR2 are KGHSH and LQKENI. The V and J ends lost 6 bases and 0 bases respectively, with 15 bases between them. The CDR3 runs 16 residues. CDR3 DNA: TGTGCCAGCTCTGCGATGGGCCTGGGCTCCTACAATGAGCAGTTCTTC. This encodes CASSAMGLGSYNEQFF.

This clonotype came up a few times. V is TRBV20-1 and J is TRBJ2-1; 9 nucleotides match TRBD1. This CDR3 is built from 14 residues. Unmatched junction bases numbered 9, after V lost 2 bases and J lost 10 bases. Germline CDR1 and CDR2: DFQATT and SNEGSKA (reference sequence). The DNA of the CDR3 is TGCAGTGCTAGACGGGACAGGGAGGACGACGAGCAGTTCTTC. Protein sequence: CSARRDREDDEQFF.

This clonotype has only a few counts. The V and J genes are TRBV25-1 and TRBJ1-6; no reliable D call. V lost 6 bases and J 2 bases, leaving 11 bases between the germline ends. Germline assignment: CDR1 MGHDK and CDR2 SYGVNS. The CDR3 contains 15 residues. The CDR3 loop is CASRAQRAYNSPLHF. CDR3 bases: TGTGCCAGCAGGGCCCAGAGAGCCTATAATTCACCCCTCCACTTT.

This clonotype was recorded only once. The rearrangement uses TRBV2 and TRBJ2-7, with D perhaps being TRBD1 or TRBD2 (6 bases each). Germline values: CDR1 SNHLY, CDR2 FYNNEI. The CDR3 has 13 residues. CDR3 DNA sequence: TGTGCTACAAACGGCGGAGGGGGGTACGAGCAGTACTTC. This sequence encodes CATNGGGGYEQYF.

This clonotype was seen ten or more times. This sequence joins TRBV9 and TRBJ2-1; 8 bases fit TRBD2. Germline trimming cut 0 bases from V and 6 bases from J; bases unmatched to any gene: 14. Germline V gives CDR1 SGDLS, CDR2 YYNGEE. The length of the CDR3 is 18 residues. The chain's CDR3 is CASSVDFSRAGAPNEQFF. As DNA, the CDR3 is TGTGCCAGCAGCGTAGATTTCTCCAGAGCGGGGGCCCCCAATGAGCAGTTCTTC.

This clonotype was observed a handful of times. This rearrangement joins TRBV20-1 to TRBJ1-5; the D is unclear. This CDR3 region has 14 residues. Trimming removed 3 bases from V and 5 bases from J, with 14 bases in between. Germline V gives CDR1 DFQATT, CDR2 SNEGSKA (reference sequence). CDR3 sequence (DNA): TGCAGTGCTAGGTCTAGCGGTAGGGATCAGCCCCAGCATTTT. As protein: CSARSSGRDQPQHF.

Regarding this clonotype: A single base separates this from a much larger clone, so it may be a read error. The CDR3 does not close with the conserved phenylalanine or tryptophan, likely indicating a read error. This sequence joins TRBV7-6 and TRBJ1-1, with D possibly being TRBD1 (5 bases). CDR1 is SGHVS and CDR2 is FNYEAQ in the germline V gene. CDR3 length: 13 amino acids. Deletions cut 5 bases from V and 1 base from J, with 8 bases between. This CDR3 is CASSPTGNTEAFS. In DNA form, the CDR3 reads TGTGCCAGCAGCCCCACAGGGAACACTGAAGCTTTCTCT.

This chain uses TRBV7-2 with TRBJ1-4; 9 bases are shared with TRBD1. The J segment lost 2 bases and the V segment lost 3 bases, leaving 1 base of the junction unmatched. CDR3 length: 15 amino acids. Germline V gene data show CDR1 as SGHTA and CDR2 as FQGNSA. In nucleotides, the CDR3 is TGTGCCAGCAGCTTGGACAGGGGTACTAATGAAAAACTGTTTTTT. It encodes CASSLDRGTNEKLFF.

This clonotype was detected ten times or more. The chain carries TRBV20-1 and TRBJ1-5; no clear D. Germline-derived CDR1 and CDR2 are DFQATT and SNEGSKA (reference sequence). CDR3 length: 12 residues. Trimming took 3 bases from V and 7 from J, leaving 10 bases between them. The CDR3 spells CSARGSGQPQHF. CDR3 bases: TGCAGTGCTAGGGGGTCCGGGCAGCCCCAGCATTTT.